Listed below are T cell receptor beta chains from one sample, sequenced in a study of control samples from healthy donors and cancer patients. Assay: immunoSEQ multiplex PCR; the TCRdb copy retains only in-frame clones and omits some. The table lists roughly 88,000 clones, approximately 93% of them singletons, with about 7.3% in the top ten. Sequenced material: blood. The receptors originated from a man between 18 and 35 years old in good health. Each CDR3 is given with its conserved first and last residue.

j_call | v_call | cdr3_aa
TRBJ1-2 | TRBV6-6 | CASSYATGRAHTF
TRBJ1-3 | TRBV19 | CATQVNREVGSGNTIYF
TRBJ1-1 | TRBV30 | CAWTGGRGDEAFF
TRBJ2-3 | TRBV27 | CASSLHSRTPTDTQYF
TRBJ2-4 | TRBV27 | CASRDTTGNLAKNIQYF
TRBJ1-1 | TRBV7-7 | CASSLEVSMWICTEAFF
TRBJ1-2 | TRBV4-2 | CASSQLTGGYGYTF
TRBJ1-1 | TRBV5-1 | CASSARTGLRTEAFF
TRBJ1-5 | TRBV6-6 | CASNGRENQPQHF
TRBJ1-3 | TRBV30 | CALEPGSGNTIYF
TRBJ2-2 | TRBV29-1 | CSVGTSGSGELFF
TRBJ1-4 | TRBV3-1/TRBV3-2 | CASSQPHEGRGEKLFF
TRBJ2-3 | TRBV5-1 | CASSSGQGPDTQYF
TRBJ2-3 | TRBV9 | CASSAYRTGDDTQYF
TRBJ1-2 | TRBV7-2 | CASSPGGTSNYGYTF